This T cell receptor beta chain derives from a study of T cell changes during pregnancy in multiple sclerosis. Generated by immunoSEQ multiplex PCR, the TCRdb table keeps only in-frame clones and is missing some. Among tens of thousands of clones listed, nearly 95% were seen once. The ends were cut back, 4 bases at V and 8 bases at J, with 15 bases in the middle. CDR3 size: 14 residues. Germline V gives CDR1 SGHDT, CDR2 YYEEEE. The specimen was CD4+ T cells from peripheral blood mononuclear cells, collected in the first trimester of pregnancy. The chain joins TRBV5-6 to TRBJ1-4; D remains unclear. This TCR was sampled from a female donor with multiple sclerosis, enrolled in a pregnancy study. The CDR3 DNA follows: TGTGCCAGCAGCCAAGTGGGTCTGGAGGAAAAACTGTTTTTT. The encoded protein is CASSQVGLEEKLFF.